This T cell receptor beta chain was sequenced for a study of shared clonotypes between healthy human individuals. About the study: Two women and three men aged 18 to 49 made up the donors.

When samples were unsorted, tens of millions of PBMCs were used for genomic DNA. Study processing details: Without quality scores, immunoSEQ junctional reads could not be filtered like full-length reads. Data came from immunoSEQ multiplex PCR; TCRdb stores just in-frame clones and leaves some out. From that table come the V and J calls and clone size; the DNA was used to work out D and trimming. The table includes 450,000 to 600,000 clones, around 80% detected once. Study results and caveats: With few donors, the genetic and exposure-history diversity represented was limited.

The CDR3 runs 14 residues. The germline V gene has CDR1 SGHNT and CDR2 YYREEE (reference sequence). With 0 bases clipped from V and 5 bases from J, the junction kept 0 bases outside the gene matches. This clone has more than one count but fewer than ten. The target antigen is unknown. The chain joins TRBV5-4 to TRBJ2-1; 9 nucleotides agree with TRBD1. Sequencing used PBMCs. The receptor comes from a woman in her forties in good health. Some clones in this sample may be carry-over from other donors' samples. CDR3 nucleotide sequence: TGTGCCAGCAGCTTGGGGGACAGGGACAATGAGCAGTTCTTC. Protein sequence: CASSLGDRDNEQFF. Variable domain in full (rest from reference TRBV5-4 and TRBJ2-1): ETGVTQSPTHLIKTRGQQVTLRCSSQSGHNTVSWYQQALGQGPQFIFQYYREEENGRGNFPPRFSGLQFPNYSSELNVNALELDDSALYLCASSLGDRDNEQFFGPGTRLTVL.